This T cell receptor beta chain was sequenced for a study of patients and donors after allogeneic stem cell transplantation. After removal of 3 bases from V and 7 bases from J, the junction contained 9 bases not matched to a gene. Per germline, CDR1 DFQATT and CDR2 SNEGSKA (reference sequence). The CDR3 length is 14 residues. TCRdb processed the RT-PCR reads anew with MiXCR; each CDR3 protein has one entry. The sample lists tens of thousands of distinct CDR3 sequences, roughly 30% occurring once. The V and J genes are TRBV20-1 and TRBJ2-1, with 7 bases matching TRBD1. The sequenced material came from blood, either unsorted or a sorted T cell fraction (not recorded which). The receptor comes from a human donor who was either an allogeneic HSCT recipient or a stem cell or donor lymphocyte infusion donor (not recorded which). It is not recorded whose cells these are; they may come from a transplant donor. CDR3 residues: CSARRKGAGNEQFF. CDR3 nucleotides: TGCAGTGCTAGGCGTAAGGGGGCAGGGAATGAGCAGTTCTTC.